This entry concerns a single T cell receptor beta chain. Its cognate antigen is unknown. Healthy donors of bone marrow made up the group. CDR1 MNHNY and CDR2 SVGAGI come from the germline V gene (reference sequence). This CDR3 is 11 amino acids long. V gave up 4 bases and J gave up 10 bases, with 9 bases separating them. The data derive from a study of cytomegalovirus exposure and HLA in healthy donors. Study-level results: 87-base-pair reads could not separate some V segments, including TRBV6-2 and TRBV6-3. In an earlier analysis, in 540 or so donors, most V segments appeared productive either ~87% or ~30% of the time.

The PCR used 60 Vbeta and 13 Jbeta primers. TCRdb's copy holds only in-frame clones and misses some; the assay was immunoSEQ multiplex PCR. Of 99,000 or so clones listed, roughly 80% are singletons. The chain has TRBV6-6 and TRBJ2-3; no clear D. Sequencing used PBMCs. This sequence originates from a man in his fifties or sixties in good health and CMV-seropositive. The CDR3 nucleotides read TGTGCCAGCAGTTCCGGTCTAGCGCAGTATTTT. It is translated as CASSSGLAQYF.